The rows below give T cell receptor beta chains drawn from one sample of a study of T cell responses to AZD1222 COVID-19 vaccine. Sequencing used immunoSEQ multiplex PCR; TCRdb keeps in-frame clones, though not all of them. The sample comprises about 140,000 clones, 85% to 95% of which are singletons, and about 9.1% rests with the top ten. This specimen was peripheral blood, taken on day 0 of AZD1222 vaccination. The receptor source for this set is an adult in good health. Both conserved end residues are part of each CDR3.

v_call	j_call	cdr3_aa
TRBV7-2	TRBJ2-5	CASSFEPSHTTYF
TRBV28	TRBJ2-1	CASSLGLGVDEQFF
TRBV3-1/TRBV3-2	TRBJ1-1	CASSLFGTGSEAFF
TRBV29-1	TRBJ1-2	CSVEGTGGGYGYTF
TRBV6-5	TRBJ2-1	CASSYTTSGGASEQFF
TRBV11-3	TRBJ1-1	CASSLNVMGLGVTEAFF
TRBV7-2	TRBJ2-3	CASSTMTSSVTDTQYF
TRBV18	TRBJ2-7	CASSPQYEQYF
TRBV2	TRBJ1-5	CASSLDAHQPQHF
TRBV19	TRBJ1-5	CASSIDHRGQGFSNQPQHF
TRBV4-1	TRBJ1-6	CASSQEPGLYNSPLHF
TRBV5-8	TRBJ1-5	CASSLDREGTQHF
TRBV7-3	TRBJ2-3	CASSLAGQGRDTQYF
TRBV27	TRBJ2-7	CASSRGAATYEQYF
TRBV9	TRBJ1-3	CASSVGSPGTPGNTIYF
TRBV7-3	TRBJ1-5	CASSTPTGYNQPQHF
TRBV7-3	TRBJ1-1	CASSSSKGLSNTEAFF
TRBV25-1	TRBJ2-1	CASSGGPSYNEQFF
TRBV27	TRBJ2-7	CASSYPGAYEQYF
TRBV9	TRBJ2-3	CASSPRRGGGISDTQYF
TRBV6-1	TRBJ2-6	CASSEGQEVTVLTF
TRBV10-3	TRBJ1-1	CATRRWILNTEAFF
TRBV2	TRBJ1-3	CASSPPGQGVNTIYF
TRBV14	TRBJ1-3	CASRPMSGNTIYF
TRBV7-8	TRBJ2-5	CASSSRRDRTALRETQYF
TRBV7-9	TRBJ2-2	CASSSPPSGTGDTGELFF
TRBV18	TRBJ2-7	CASSPGNGEQYF
TRBV30	TRBJ1-2	CAWSLRGGYTF
TRBV28	TRBJ1-4	CATKFGGTGRGEKLFF
TRBV11-2	TRBJ1-1	CASSLARYTEAFF
TRBV3-1/TRBV3-2	TRBJ2-3	CASSQDPGGWGTDTQYF
TRBV18	TRBJ1-2	CASSLRTGYGYTF
TRBV5-6	TRBJ1-3	CASSPGSAGNTIYF
TRBV2	TRBJ2-3	CASSQRGGTQYF
TRBV7-9	TRBJ1-1	CASSRFGTRNTEAFF
TRBV12-3/TRBV12-4	TRBJ1-6	CASSFLDSPLHF
TRBV28	TRBJ1-2	CASSPPLSDYGYTF
TRBV9	TRBJ2-7	CASSVSGTGSDEQYF
TRBV11-1	TRBJ2-1	CASSPLWGNNEQFF
TRBV28	TRBJ2-1	CASTPLWVYNEQFF
TRBV29-1	TRBJ2-5	CSVPQGQETQYF
TRBV29-1	TRBJ2-7	CSVEDRDYEQYF